Shown below are 20 T cell receptor beta chains from a single sample sequenced in a study of blood T cell repertoires in COVID-19. Here immunoSEQ multiplex PCR was the method, and the copy in TCRdb shows in-frame clones only, minus some. The sample gives some 200,000 clones, roughly nine tenths of which show up once; 5.5% to 8.5% is in the top ten. Source material: peripheral blood. These receptors originate from a woman older than 75 in a cohort sampled during active or convalescent COVID-19.

This chain joins TRBV3-1 (or the pseudogene TRBV3-2) and TRBJ2-3; TRBD2 matches at 8 bases. After removal of 10 bases from V and 4 bases from J, the junction contained 16 bases not matched to a gene. This CDR3 comprises 16 residues. CDR1 and CDR2 from the germline V gene are LGHDT and YNNKEL (reference sequence). CDR3 region: CATARKAGARADTQYF. For the CDR3, the DNA is TGTGCCACGGCGAGGAAAGCGGGAGCGCGCGCAGATACGCAGTATTTT.

This clone has only one observation. The chain recombines TRBV5-1 with TRBJ2-1, with 8 bases aligning to TRBD2. CDR3 length: 14 residues. In germline, CDR1 is SGHRS, CDR2 YFSETQ. The V segment lost 0 bases and the J segment 10 bases; nucleotides outside the gene matches: 6. The CDR3 nucleotides are TGCGCCAGCAGCTTGGGGGAATCTAGCGGGGAGCAGTTCTTC. Amino acids: CASSLGESSGEQFF.

The chain recombines TRBV29-1 with TRBJ2-4, with D unresolved. The ends were cut back, 4 bases at V and 0 bases at J, with 4 bases in the middle. Per germline, CDR1 SQVTM and CDR2 ANQGSEA. This CDR3 contains 12 residues. The CDR3 sequence: CSVAIAKNIQYF. In DNA form, the CDR3 reads TGCAGCGTTGCTATAGCCAAAAACATTCAGTACTTC.

The rearrangement links TRBV5-1 to TRBJ2-7, with a tentative D call TRBD1 (5 bases). Between the trimmed V and J ends, which lost 0 bases and 0 bases, there was a span of 10 bases. This CDR3 contains 15 residues. Germline values: CDR1 SGHRS, CDR2 YFSETQ. The CDR3 nucleotides are TGCGCCAGCAGCTTGGACGCTGGACACTCCTACGAGCAGTACGTC. This encodes CASSLDAGHSYEQYV.

This clone was seen more than once but under ten times. The chain links TRBV9 to TRBJ2-1, with 9 bases fitting TRBD2. CDR1 and CDR2 (germline): SGDLS, YYNGEE. The CDR3 is 16 residues long. V dropped 3 bases and J dropped 6; count of bases not matched to a gene: 10. The CDR3: CASSALPGLAVNEQFF. CDR3 nucleotides: TGTGCCAGCAGCGCTCTCCCGGGACTAGCAGTCAATGAGCAGTTCTTC.

Worth noting for this clone: One end of the junction fails to match germline, which may point to a read error. The V and J genes are TRBV5-4 and TRBJ2-7; possible D gene TRBD2, 7 bases. Germline assignment: CDR1 SGHNT and CDR2 YYREEE (reference sequence). The CDR3 consists of 15 residues. Here the CDR3 reads CASSSGGRISNEQYF. CDR3 sequence (DNA): TGTGCCAGCAGCTCCGGGGGGCGGATCTCCAACGAGCAGTACTTC.

CDR3 coding DNA: TGTGCCAGCAGCCGGGACTACACCTACGAGCAGTACGTC. As protein: CASSRDYTYEQYV. This sequence joins TRBV6-5 and TRBJ2-7, with 7 nucleotides matching TRBD2. Germline V gene lookup returns CDR1 MNHEY and CDR2 SVGAGI. V lost 6 bases, J lost 2 bases, and 4 bases stayed unmatched. This CDR3 region has 13 residues.

The sample holds one count of this clone. This same CDR3 is encoded by further DNA sequences in the sample. The chain links TRBV4-3 to TRBJ1-6; D is perhaps TRBD1 (6 bases). Trimming pared 1 base from V and 7 bases from J, leaving 8 bases between. CDR1 is LGHNA and CDR2 is YSLEER in the germline V gene. The CDR3 contains 14 residues. CDR3 coding DNA: TGCGCCAGCAGCCAAGGGACAGCCAATTCACCCCTCCACTTT. Translating it yields CASSQGTANSPLHF.

J is TRBJ1-2 and V is TRBV19, with D possibly TRBD1 on 5 matching bases. The CDR3 contains 15 residues. The germline V gene has CDR1 LNHDA and CDR2 SQIVND (reference sequence). The V gene lost 6 bases and the J gene lost 5 bases, with 19 bases spanning the gap. The CDR3 loop is CASSHRVTELYGYTF. CDR3 bases: TGTGCCAGTAGCCATAGGGTGACAGAACTATATGGCTACACCTTC.

This clone came up once. The chain joins TRBV19 to TRBJ1-4; D is uncertain. The germline CDR1 and CDR2 sequences are LNHDA and SQIVND (reference sequence). The CDR3 covers 16 residues. Trimming took off 5 bases at V and 2 bases at J, with 15 bases between the two ends. CDR3 coding DNA: TGTGCCAGTAGTCCCGGAGGCGGCCCTACTAATGAAAAACTGTTTTTT. It is translated as CASSPGGGPTNEKLFF. The variable domain in full, completed from reference TRBV19 and TRBJ1-4, reads DGGITQSPKYLFRKEGQNVTLSCEQNLNHDAMYWYRQDPGQGLRLIYYSQIVNDFQKGDIAEGYSVSREKKESFPLTVTSAQKNPTAFYLCASSPGGGPTNEKLFFGSGTQLSVL.

The V and J genes are TRBV28 and TRBJ2-7; 9 bases are shared with TRBD1. The V and J ends lost 3 bases and 2 bases, in that order; junction bases with no gene match: 11. This CDR3 is built from 17 residues. CDR1 is MDHEN, CDR2 SYDVKM, per germline. The CDR3 coding sequence is TGTGCCAGCAGTTTGTACGGGACAGGGTATTACACCTACGAGCAGTACTTC. Translated, it gives CASSLYGTGYYTYEQYF. Filled out from reference TRBV28 and TRBJ2-7, the complete variable domain reads DVKVTQSSRYLVKRTGEKVFLECVQDMDHENMFWYRQDPGLGLRLIYFSYDVKMKEKGDIPEGYSVSREKKERFSLILESASTNQTSMYLCASSLYGTGYYTYEQYFGPGTRLTVT.

This sequence joins TRBV10-2 and TRBJ2-7, with D possibly being TRBD1 (6 bases). Looked up from germline, CDR1 is WSHSY and CDR2 is SAAADI. V was shortened by 4 bases and J by 5 bases, with 18 bases between the two germline ends. The CDR3 has 15 residues. DNA of the CDR3: TGCGCCAGCAGTGTTGTACAGGGTGCAGCCAACGAGCAGTACTTC. It yields the protein CASSVVQGAANEQYF.

V gene TRBV27 combines with J gene TRBJ1-1; unclear D gene. Germline V CDR1 and CDR2: MNHEY, SMNVEV (reference sequence). V lost 3 bases to trimming and J lost 0 bases, with 8 bases between them. This CDR3 contains 14 residues. The CDR3 DNA is TGTGCCAGCAGTTTGGCCAGAATGAACACTGAAGCTTTCTTT. Amino acids: CASSLARMNTEAFF.

The chain joins TRBV24-1 to TRBJ2-1; TRBD2 agrees at 7 bases. V dropped 4 bases and J dropped 5; count of bases not matched to a gene: 10. The CDR3 is 16 residues long. The germline V gene has CDR1 KGHDR and CDR2 SFDVKD. This CDR3 is CATSESGLGDHNEQFF. The CDR3 bases are TGTGCCACCAGTGAGAGCGGACTAGGAGACCACAATGAGCAGTTCTTC.

CDR3 nucleotide sequence: TGTGCCATCAGCACAGGGCTTAGCAATCAGCCCCAGCATTTT. Translated, it gives CAISTGLSNQPQHF. This chain links TRBV10-3 with TRBJ1-5; maybe TRBD1 (6 bases). Trimming took off 6 bases at V and 0 bases at J, with 9 bases between the two ends. Germline V gene lookup returns CDR1 ENHRY and CDR2 SYGVKD. The CDR3 extends over 14 amino acids.

This chain links TRBV23-1 with TRBJ1-1; 7 bases match TRBD1. TRBV23-1 is marked as an open reading frame, function uncertain. V lost 0 bases to trimming and J lost 6 bases; unmatched junction nucleotides: 4. This CDR3 is built from 14 residues. CDR3 sequence (DNA): TGCGCCAGCAGTCAATCGCAGGGGGGCCCTGAAGCTTTCTTT. This encodes CASSQSQGGPEAFF.

DNA of the CDR3: TGTGCCAGCAGCTTACGAGGGACAGGGGGGAACACCGGGGAGCTGTTTTTT. This translates into CASSLRGTGGNTGELFF. The chain is built from TRBV7-9 and TRBJ2-2; TRBD1 agrees at 11 bases. Unmatched junction bases numbered 3, after V lost 2 bases and J lost 1 base. The CDR3 spans 17 residues. Germline values: CDR1 SEHNR, CDR2 FQNEAQ (reference sequence).

V gene TRBV14 combines with J gene TRBJ1-1; a weak D match, TRBD1 (6 bases). Trimming cost V 4 bases and J 8 bases, with 26 bases left between them. Germline-derived CDR1 and CDR2 are SGHDN and FVKESK. The CDR3 runs to 17 residues. The CDR3 loop is CASSPSGTRGKRVEAFF. In nucleotides, the CDR3 is TGTGCCAGCAGCCCATCCGGGACACGGGGAAAGAGGGTCGAAGCTTTCTTT.

V gene TRBV29-1 combines with J gene TRBJ2-1; D not certain. Trimming left V 1 base short and J 7 bases short, with 2 bases between. The CDR3 runs to 10 residues. Germline V lookup: CDR1 SQVTM, CDR2 ANQGSEA. The CDR3 DNA sequence: TGCAGCGTTGAAGCGAATGAGCAGTTCTTC. The encoded protein is CSVEANEQFF.

V gene TRBV5-1 combines with J gene TRBJ1-2; D may be TRBD1 (6 bases). The V gene lost 0 bases and the J gene lost 6 bases, with 12 bases spanning the gap. CDR3 size: 14 residues. Germline-derived CDR1 and CDR2 are SGHRS and YFSETQ. The chain's CDR3 is CASSLVGGADGYTF. The CDR3 DNA reads as TGCGCCAGCAGCTTGGTTGGGGGGGCTGATGGCTACACCTTC.